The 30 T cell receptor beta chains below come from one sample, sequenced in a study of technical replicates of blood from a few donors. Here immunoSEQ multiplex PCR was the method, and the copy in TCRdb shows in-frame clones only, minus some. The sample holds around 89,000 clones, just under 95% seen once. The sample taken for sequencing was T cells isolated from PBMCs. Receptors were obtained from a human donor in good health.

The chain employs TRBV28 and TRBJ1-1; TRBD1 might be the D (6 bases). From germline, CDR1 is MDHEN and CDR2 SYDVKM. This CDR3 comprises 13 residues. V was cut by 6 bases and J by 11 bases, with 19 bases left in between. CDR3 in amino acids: CASRSSGDSPAFF. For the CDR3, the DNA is TGTGCCAGCAGGTCATCAGGGGATTCTCCGGCTTTCTTT.

CDR3 bases: TGCGCCAGCAGCCAATTACAGGGGAGGTATAATGAAAAACTGTTTTTT. It codes for CASSQLQGRYNEKLFF. V and J are TRBV4-1 and TRBJ1-4; the match to TRBD1 covers 7 bases. After removal of 2 bases from V and 4 bases from J, the junction contained 7 bases not matched to a gene. The CDR3 spans 16 residues. CDR1 MGHRA and CDR2 YSYEKL come from the germline V gene.

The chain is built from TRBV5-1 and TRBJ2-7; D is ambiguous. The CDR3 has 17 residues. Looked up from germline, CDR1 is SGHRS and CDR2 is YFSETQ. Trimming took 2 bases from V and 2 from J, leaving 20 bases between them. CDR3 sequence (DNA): TGCGCCAGCAGCTTTACTTCCCAACTAAGGAGTCCCTACGAGCAGTACTTC. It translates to CASSFTSQLRSPYEQYF. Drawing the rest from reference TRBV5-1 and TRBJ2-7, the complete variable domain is KAGVTQTPRYLIKTRGQQVTLSCSPISGHRSVSWYQQTPGQGLQFLFEYFSETQRNKGNFPGRFSGRQFSNSRSEMNVSTLELGDSALYLCASSFTSQLRSPYEQYFGPGTRLTVT.

CDR3 nucleotide sequence: TGTGCCAGTATGCCGGGCACCGGGGAGCTGTTTTTT. Translating it yields CASMPGTGELFF. V is TRBV19 and J is TRBJ2-2; D is uncertain. V was shortened by 7 bases and J by 4 bases, with 7 bases between the two germline ends. The V gene's germline CDR1 is LNHDA and CDR2 SQIVND (reference sequence). The CDR3 is made up of 12 amino acids.

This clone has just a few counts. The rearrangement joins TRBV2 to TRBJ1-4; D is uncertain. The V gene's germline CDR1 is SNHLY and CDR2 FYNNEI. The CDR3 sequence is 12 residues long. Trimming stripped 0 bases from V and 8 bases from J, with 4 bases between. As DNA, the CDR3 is TGTGCCAGCAGTGAAGCGCGGGAAAAACTGTTTTTT. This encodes CASSEAREKLFF. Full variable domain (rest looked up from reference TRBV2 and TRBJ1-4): EPEVTQTPSHQVTQMGQEVILRCVPISNHLYFYWYRQILGQKVEFLVSFYNNEISEKSEIFDDQFSVERPDGSNFTLKIRSTKLEDSAMYFCASSEAREKLFFGSGTQLSVL.

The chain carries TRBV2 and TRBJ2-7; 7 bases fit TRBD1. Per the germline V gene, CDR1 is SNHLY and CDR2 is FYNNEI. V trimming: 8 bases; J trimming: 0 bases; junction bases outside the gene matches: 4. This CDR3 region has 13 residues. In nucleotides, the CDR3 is TGTGCCAGCTACGACAGGGCCTCCTACGAGCAGTACTTC. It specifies CASYDRASYEQYF.

CDR3 protein: CASSLGGVTGELFF. The CDR3 DNA follows: TGTGCCAGCAGTTTGGGCGGGGTGACCGGGGAGCTGTTTTTT. This chain connects TRBV28 to TRBJ2-2; tentatively, D is TRBD2 (6 bases). The CDR3 totals 14 residues. Germline lookup yields CDR1 MDHEN and CDR2 SYDVKM. V dropped 3 bases and J dropped 5 bases, with 10 bases sitting between them. Combining the CDR3 with reference TRBV28 and TRBJ2-2 gives the whole variable domain DVKVTQSSRYLVKRTGEKVFLECVQDMDHENMFWYRQDPGLGLRLIYFSYDVKMKEKGDIPEGYSVSREKKERFSLILESASTNQTSMYLCASSLGGVTGELFFGEGSRLTVL.

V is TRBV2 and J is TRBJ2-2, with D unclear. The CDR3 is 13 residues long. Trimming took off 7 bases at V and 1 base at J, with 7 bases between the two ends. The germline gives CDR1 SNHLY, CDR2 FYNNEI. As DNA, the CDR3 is TGTGCCAGCACTATAAGGAACACCGGGGAGCTGTTTTTT. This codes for CASTIRNTGELFF.

The CDR3: CASSQAGGEKLFF. The CDR3 bases are TGTGCCAGCAGCCAGGCCGGAGGTGAAAAACTGTTTTTT. The rearrangement joins TRBV28 to TRBJ1-4; D is ambiguous. From germline, CDR1 is MDHEN and CDR2 SYDVKM. Deletions cut 6 bases from V and 7 bases from J, with 12 bases between. The CDR3 is 13 residues long.

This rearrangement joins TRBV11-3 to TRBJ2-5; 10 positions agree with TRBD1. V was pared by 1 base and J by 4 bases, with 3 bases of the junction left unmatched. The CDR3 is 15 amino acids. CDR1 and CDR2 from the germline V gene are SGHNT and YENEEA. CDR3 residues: CASSLGTGGRETQYF. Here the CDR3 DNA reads TGTGCCAGCAGCTTAGGGACAGGGGGACGAGAGACCCAGTACTTC.

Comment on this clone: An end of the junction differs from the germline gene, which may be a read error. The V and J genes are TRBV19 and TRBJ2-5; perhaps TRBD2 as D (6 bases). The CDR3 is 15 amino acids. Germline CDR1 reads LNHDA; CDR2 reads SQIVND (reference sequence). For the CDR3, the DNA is TGTGCCAGTAGTATAACTGGAGGGATTCAAGATACCCAGTACTTC. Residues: CASSITGGIQDTQYF.

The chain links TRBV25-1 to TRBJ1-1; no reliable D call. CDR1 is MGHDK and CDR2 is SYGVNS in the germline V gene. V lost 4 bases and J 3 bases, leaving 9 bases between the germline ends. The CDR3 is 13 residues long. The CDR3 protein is CASSVGGYTEAFF. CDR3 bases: TGTGCCAGCAGTGTAGGCGGATACACTGAAGCTTTCTTT.

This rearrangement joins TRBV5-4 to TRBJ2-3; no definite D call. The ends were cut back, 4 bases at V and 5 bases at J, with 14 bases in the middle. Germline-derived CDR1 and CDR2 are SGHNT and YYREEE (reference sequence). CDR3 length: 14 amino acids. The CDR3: CASSQNTVVDTQYF. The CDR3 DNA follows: TGTGCCAGCAGCCAGAACACAGTTGTAGATACGCAGTATTTT.

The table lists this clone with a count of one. The CDR3 region has the DNA TGTGCTAGTGGATCCTTTCGGGGGGGCCGGGATACGCAGTATTTT. Protein: CASGSFRGGRDTQYF. This chain uses TRBV12-5 with TRBJ2-3; 8 bases agree with TRBD2. Trimming cost V 6 bases and J 6 bases; bases outside gene matches: 11. Germline assignment: CDR1 LGHNT and CDR2 FRNRAP. The CDR3 has 15 amino acids.

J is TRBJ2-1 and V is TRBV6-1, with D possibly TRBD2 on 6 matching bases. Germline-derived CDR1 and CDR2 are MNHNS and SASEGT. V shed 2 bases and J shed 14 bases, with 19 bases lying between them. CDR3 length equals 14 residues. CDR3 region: CASSELLSRLGEFF. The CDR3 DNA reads TGTGCCAGCAGTGAATTATTATCCCGACTAGGGGAGTTCTTC.

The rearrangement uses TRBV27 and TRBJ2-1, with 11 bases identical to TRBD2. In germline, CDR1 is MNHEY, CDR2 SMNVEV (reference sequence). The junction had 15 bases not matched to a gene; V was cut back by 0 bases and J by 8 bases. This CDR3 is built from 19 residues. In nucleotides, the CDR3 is TGTGCCAGCAGTTTATCACAGCTAGCGGGAGGAGAGGCCACCGATGAGCAGTTCTTC. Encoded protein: CASSLSQLAGGEATDEQFF.

CDR3 in amino acids: CATRKWPGEKLFF. The CDR3 nucleotides read TGTGCCACCAGAAAATGGCCAGGTGAAAAACTGTTTTTT. The chain is built from TRBV15 and TRBJ1-4; unclear D gene. The CDR3 covers 13 residues. CDR1 is LNHNV and CDR2 is YYDKDF in the germline V gene (reference sequence). The V gene lost 6 bases and the J gene lost 7 bases, with 12 bases spanning the gap.

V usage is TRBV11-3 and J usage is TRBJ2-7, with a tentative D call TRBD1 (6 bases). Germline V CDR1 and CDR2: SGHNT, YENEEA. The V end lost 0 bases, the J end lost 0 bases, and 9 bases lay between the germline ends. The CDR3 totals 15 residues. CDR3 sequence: CASSLEGGSSYEQYF. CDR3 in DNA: TGTGCCAGCAGCTTAGAAGGGGGTAGCTCCTACGAGCAGTACTTC.

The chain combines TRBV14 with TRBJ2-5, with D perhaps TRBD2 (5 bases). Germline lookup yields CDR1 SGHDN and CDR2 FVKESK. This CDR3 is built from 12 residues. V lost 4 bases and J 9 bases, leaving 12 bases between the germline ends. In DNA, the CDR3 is TGTGCCAGCAGCCCCAGGCCGGGGTCCCAGTACTTC. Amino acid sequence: CASSPRPGSQYF.

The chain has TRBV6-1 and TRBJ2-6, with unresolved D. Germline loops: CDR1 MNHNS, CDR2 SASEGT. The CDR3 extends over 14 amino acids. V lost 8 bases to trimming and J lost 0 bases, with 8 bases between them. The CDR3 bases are TGTGCCAGCGAGGCCCGCTCTGGGGCCAACGTCCTGACTTTC. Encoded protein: CASEARSGANVLTF.

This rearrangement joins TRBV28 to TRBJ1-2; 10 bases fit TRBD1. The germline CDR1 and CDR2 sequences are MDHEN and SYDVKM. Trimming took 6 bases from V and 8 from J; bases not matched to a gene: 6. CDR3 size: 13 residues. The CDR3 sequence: CASRPGQGSGYTF. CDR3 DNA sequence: TGTGCCAGCAGACCGGGACAGGGGAGCGGCTACACCTTC.

CDR3 loop: CASSSMTGGNYGYTF. Here the CDR3 DNA reads TGTGCCAGCAGCTCGATGACGGGGGGAAACTATGGCTACACCTTC. The chain is built from TRBV7-9 and TRBJ1-2, with D tentatively TRBD1 (5 bases). This CDR3 spans 15 amino acids. Germline CDR1 is SEHNR and CDR2 is FQNEAQ (reference sequence). Trimming removed 4 bases at V and 2 bases at J, with 14 bases between.

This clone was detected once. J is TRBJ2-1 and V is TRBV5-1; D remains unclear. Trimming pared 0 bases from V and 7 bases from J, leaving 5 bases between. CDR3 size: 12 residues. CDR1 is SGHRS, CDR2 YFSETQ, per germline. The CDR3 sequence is CASSLVENEQFF. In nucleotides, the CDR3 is TGCGCCAGCAGCTTGGTCGAGAATGAGCAGTTCTTC.

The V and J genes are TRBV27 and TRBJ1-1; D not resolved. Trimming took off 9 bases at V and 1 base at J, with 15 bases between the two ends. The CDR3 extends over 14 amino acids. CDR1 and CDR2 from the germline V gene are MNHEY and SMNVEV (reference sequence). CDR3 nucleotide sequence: TGTGCCAGTCGGTTGAGTGTATGGAACACTGAAGCTTTCTTT. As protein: CASRLSVWNTEAFF.

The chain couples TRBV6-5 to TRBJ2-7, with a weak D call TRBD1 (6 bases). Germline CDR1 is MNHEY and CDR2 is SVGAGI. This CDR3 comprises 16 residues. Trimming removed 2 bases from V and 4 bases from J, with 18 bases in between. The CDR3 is CASSYDRSNLGYEQYF. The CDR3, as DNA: TGTGCCAGCAGTTACGACAGGTCGAACCTAGGGTACGAGCAGTACTTC.

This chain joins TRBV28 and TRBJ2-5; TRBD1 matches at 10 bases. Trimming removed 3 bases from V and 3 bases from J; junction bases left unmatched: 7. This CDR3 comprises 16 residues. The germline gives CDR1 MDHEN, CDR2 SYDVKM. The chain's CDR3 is CASSFSRDRGEETQYF. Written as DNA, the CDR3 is TGTGCCAGCAGTTTTAGCCGGGACAGGGGAGAAGAGACCCAGTACTTC.

The CDR3 loop is CASSLPTGVGNEQFF. DNA of the CDR3: TGTGCCAGCAGCTTGCCGACAGGAGTCGGCAATGAGCAGTTCTTC. V is TRBV7-8 and J is TRBJ2-1; perhaps TRBD1 as D (6 bases). Germline-derived CDR1 and CDR2 are SGHVS and FQNEAQ. The ends were cut back, 3 bases at V and 6 bases at J, with 15 bases in the middle. The CDR3 runs 15 residues.

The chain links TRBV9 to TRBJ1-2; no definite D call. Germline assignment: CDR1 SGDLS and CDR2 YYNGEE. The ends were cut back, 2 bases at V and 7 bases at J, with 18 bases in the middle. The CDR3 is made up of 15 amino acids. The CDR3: CASSVDVVEAGGYTF. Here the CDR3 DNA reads TGTGCCAGCAGCGTCGACGTTGTAGAGGCTGGTGGCTACACCTTC.

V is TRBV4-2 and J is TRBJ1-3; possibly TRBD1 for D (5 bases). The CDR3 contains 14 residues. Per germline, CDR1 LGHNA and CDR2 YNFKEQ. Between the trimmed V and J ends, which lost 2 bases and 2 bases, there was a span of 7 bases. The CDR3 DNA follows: TGTGCCAGCAGCCAACAGGGTGCTGGAAACACCATATATTTT. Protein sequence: CASSQQGAGNTIYF.

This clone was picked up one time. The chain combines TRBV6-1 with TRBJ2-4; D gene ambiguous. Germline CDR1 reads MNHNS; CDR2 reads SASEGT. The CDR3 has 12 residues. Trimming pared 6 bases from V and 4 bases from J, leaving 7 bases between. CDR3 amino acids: CASRESKNIQYF. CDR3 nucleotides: TGTGCCAGCAGGGAATCTAAAAACATTCAGTACTTC.